This entry is about one T cell receptor beta chain. Germline assignment: CDR1 SGHRS and CDR2 YFSETQ. V lost 0 bases and J 5 bases, leaving 14 bases between the germline ends. The CDR3 covers 16 residues. Under the authors' procedure: Using reference gene primer amplification, nucleated cell counts were estimated. Sequenced by immunoSEQ multiplex PCR; TCRdb stores in-frame clones only, minus some. V and J calls plus clone size are reproduced from that table; the DNA served to infer D and trimming. Altogether around 58,000 clones are present, 90% being singletons, with the ten largest covering about an eighth. This specimen comes from a study of blood T cell repertoires in COVID-19. Study overall: The United States, Italy and Spain were the sources of the acute and convalescent COVID-19 samples. The cDNA or gDNA used as material had been derived from T cells, B-cell-depleted T cells, or PBMCs.

The chain employs TRBV5-1 and TRBJ1-4; D may be TRBD1 (6 bases). The sample comprised peripheral blood. The TCR sequence derives from a man aged 55 to 69 with active COVID-19. The CDR3 loop reads CASSLGPQGTNEKLFF. DNA for the CDR3: TGCGCCAGCAGCTTGGGCCCGCAGGGGACAAATGAAAAACTGTTTTTT.